The entry that follows covers one T cell receptor beta chain sequence. The antigen is unknown. This table comes from immunoSEQ multiplex PCR, and its TCRdb copy is limited to in-frame clones, with some not included. The sample consists of under 200,000 clones, roughly nine tenths of them appearing once. Trimming cost V 4 bases and J 0 bases; bases outside gene matches: 15. The CDR3 is 21 amino acids. CDR1 ENHRY and CDR2 SYGVKD come from the germline V gene. These data originate in a study of T cell responses to AZD1222 COVID-19 vaccine. Study observations and caveats: The study found Spike-specific TCR breadth and depth rose after two AZD1222 doses. Sampled repertoires all dated from after the peak T cell response.

The chain uses TRBV10-3 and TRBJ2-1; 13 bases map to TRBD2. The TCR sequence derives from an adult who received the AZD1222 COVID-19 vaccine. Sample: peripheral blood, taken 28 days after the second AZD1222 dose. DNA for the CDR3: TGTGCCATCAGTGGAGAGAGTGGACTAGCGGGAGACTACCTCTCCTACAATGAGCAGTTCTTC. It encodes CAISGESGLAGDYLSYNEQFF.